Listed here are 25 T cell receptor beta chains from one sample, sequenced in a study of post-analysis software for immune sequencing data (dated by TCRdb to between 2015 and 2017). The paper as a whole reports these results and caveats: Patients showed significantly higher frequencies than controls for roughly 5 TRBV segments, among them TRBV5-6, TRBV5-1 and TRBV20-1.

Antigens for these TCRs are unknown. Receptor libraries were prepared by PCR. Sequencing relied on an Illumina HiSeq 2500. To reduce PCR and sequencing biases, unique molecular identifiers were incorporated into the TCR beta cDNA libraries. TCRdb reworked the public reads: Q25 trimming with fastp, MiXCR clone assembly, productive beta chains retained. CDR3 protein duplicates are merged, each entry listing the most common genes and DNA. The sample table shows hundreds of thousands of distinct CDR3 sequences, and roughly 30% are seen once. Of the sample, around 0.55% falls within the top ten clones. The source material was blood. These receptors all stem from a girl under 18 with multiple sclerosis.

The chain couples TRBV7-2 to TRBJ2-5; a possible D gene is TRBD2 (6 bases). V lost 0 bases, J lost 1 base, and 12 bases lay in between. The CDR3 totals 16 residues. The V gene's germline CDR1 is SGHTA and CDR2 FQGNSA. The CDR3 DNA is TGTGCCAGCAGCTTAGCAAGCGGGCCACTCCAAGAGACCCAGTACTTC. This gives the protein CASSLASGPLQETQYF.

This chain connects TRBV7-9 to TRBJ2-7, with 7 positions matching TRBD1. Germline values: CDR1 SEHNR, CDR2 FQNEAQ (reference sequence). The CDR3 has 15 residues. V shed 6 bases, J shed 1 base, and the junction held 9 bases outside the gene matches. The CDR3 DNA is TGTGCCAGCAGATACACAGGGGATGGATCCTACGAGCAGTACTTC. Translating gives CASRYTGDGSYEQYF.

The chain employs TRBV10-3 and TRBJ1-1; 10 positions agree with TRBD1. Germline loops: CDR1 ENHRY, CDR2 SYGVKD. V lost 3 bases, J lost 4 bases, and 11 bases stayed unmatched. The CDR3 totals 17 residues. Here the CDR3 reads CAISDGTGVGLGTEAFF. CDR3 in DNA: TGTGCCATCAGTGACGGGACAGGGGTCGGTCTAGGCACTGAAGCTTTCTTT.

This rearrangement joins TRBV27 to TRBJ2-7, with TRBD2 identical over 8 bases. Germline V gives CDR1 MNHEY, CDR2 SMNVEV (reference sequence). The CDR3 loop spans 16 amino acids. The V segment lost 4 bases and the J segment 4 bases; nucleotides outside the gene matches: 12. Written as DNA, the CDR3 is TGTGCCAGCAGTTCCCTAGCGGGCCCGGGGGTTTACGAGCAGTACTTC. This encodes CASSSLAGPGVYEQYF.

The chain recombines TRBV12-3 or TRBV12-4 with TRBJ1-2, with 8 bases matching TRBD1. V was pared by 5 bases and J by 7 bases, with 6 bases of the junction left unmatched. CDR3 size: 13 residues. CDR3 protein: CASSATGEGGYTF. In nucleotides, the CDR3 is TGTGCCAGCAGTGCGACAGGGGAAGGTGGCTACACCTTC.

The CDR3: CASSQGLAGGEVTQYF. The CDR3 DNA follows: TGCGCCAGCAGCCAAGGACTAGCGGGGGGCGAGGTGACCCAGTACTTC. The rearrangement joins TRBV4-3 to TRBJ2-5; 13 bases are a match to TRBD2. The CDR3 is 16 amino acids. With V trimmed by 1 base and J by 7 bases, 6 bases remained unmatched. Germline loops: CDR1 LGHNA, CDR2 YSLEER.

The rearrangement uses TRBV24-1 and TRBJ2-5; the D gene is possibly TRBD1 (5 bases). This CDR3 spans 15 amino acids. In germline, CDR1 is KGHDR, CDR2 SFDVKD. Trimming left V 0 bases short and J 1 base short, with 8 bases between. As DNA, the CDR3 is TGTGCCACCAGTGATTTGGGGGCAGCCCAAGAGACCCAGTACTTC. It is translated as CATSDLGAAQETQYF.

The sample holds many counts of this clonotype. V and J are TRBV10-3 and TRBJ2-3; D ambiguous. Deletions cut 10 bases from V and 2 bases from J, with 7 bases between. CDR3 length equals 11 residues. The germline V gene has CDR1 ENHRY and CDR2 SYGVKD. In DNA, the CDR3 is TGTGCCACTCATCACACAGATACGCAGTATTTT. Its translation: CATHHTDTQYF.

V is TRBV19 and J is TRBJ1-6; D unclear. The CDR3 has 13 residues. V dropped 6 bases and J dropped 5 bases, with 8 bases sitting between them. Germline-derived CDR1 and CDR2 are LNHDA and SQIVND (reference sequence). CDR3 DNA sequence: TGTGCCAGTAGAAACGCCGATAATTCACCCCTCCACTTT. Protein: CASRNADNSPLHF.

The J gene is TRBJ2-5, the V gene TRBV7-2, with 8 bases identical to TRBD2. Germline V lookup: CDR1 SGHTA, CDR2 FQGNSA. There are 12 residues in the CDR3. With V trimmed by 1 base and J by 13 bases, 5 bases remained unmatched. CDR3 sequence (DNA): TGTGCCAGCAGCTTAGAGGGACTAGTGGGGTACTTC. The encoded protein is CASSLEGLVGYF. The variable domain in full, completed from reference TRBV7-2 and TRBJ2-5, reads GAGVSQSPSNKVTEKGKDVELRCDPISGHTALYWYRQSLGQGLEFLIYFQGNSAPDKSGLPSDRFSAERTGGSVSTLTIQRTQQEDSAVYLCASSLEGLVGYFGPGTRLLVL.

This clonotype was seen a few times. This chain connects TRBV9 to TRBJ1-1, with D maybe TRBD1 (5 bases). V lost 0 bases to trimming and J lost 5 bases, with 20 bases between them. The germline CDR1 and CDR2 sequences are SGDLS and YYNGEE. The CDR3 totals 17 residues. In DNA form, the CDR3 reads TGTGCCAGCAGCGTAGACCCCAACGAGGGGATAAGGACTGAAGCTTTCTTT. Protein product: CASSVDPNEGIRTEAFF.

This clonotype was seen many times. This rearrangement joins TRBV29-1 to TRBJ2-7, with D hard to call. CDR1 SQVTM and CDR2 ANQGSEA come from the germline V gene. The CDR3 has 12 amino acids. The V gene lost 4 bases and the J gene lost 1 base, with 8 bases spanning the gap. The CDR3 nucleotides read TGCAGCGTTGCTCCGTCGTCCTACGAGCAGTACTTC. Its translation: CSVAPSSYEQYF.

This clonotype has more than one count but fewer than ten. The V and J genes are TRBV27 and TRBJ2-1; the match to TRBD2 covers 13 bases. Germline trimming cut 6 bases from V and 7 bases from J; bases unmatched to any gene: 9. Germline lookup yields CDR1 MNHEY and CDR2 SMNVEV (reference sequence). The CDR3 has 16 residues. Written as DNA, the CDR3 is TGTGCCAGCAGCCGAACGGGACTAGCGGGACGGAATGAGCAGTTCTTC. This codes for CASSRTGLAGRNEQFF.

This clonotype was found a few times. V usage is TRBV6-5 and J usage is TRBJ1-1, with D possibly being TRBD1 (6 bases). CDR1 and CDR2 from the germline V gene are MNHEY and SVGAGI. The CDR3 sequence is 17 residues long. Trimming pared 0 bases from V and 1 base from J, leaving 15 bases between. The CDR3 sequence: CASSYSTFGGGNTEAFF. Here the CDR3 DNA reads TGTGCCAGCAGTTACTCTACATTCGGGGGCGGGAACACTGAAGCTTTCTTT.

This clonotype showed up just a few times. This chain links TRBV4-3 with TRBJ2-5, with 8 bases identical to TRBD2. The CDR3 is made up of 16 amino acids. After removal of 1 base from V and 1 base from J, the junction contained 5 bases not matched to a gene. Per the germline V gene, CDR1 is LGHNA and CDR2 is YSLEER. The CDR3 DNA reads TGCGCCAGCAGCCAAGGAGTTACTAGCGGCCAAGAGACCCAGTACTTC. It is translated as CASSQGVTSGQETQYF.

This clonotype was counted only a few times. The J gene is TRBJ2-1, the V gene TRBV2; TRBD1 might be the D (6 bases). CDR1 and CDR2 (germline): SNHLY, FYNNEI. The ends were cut back, 10 bases at V and 10 bases at J, with 23 bases in the middle. CDR3 length: 14 residues. CDR3 nucleotide sequence: TGTGCCACCGAGACAGGACTGCCGACCAGGGAGCAGTTCTTC. Encoded protein: CATETGLPTREQFF.

The chain is built from TRBV20-1 and TRBJ2-1, with 8 bases identical to TRBD1. The CDR3 loop spans 18 amino acids. J lost 4 bases, V lost 0 bases, and 14 bases had no gene match. CDR1 DFQATT and CDR2 SNEGSKA come from the germline V gene (reference sequence). The CDR3 region has the DNA TGCAGTGCTAGAGATTTCTATCTTTCAGGGGGCGCTTACAATGAGCAGTTCTTC. This encodes CSARDFYLSGGAYNEQFF.

This clonotype appeared a few times. The rearrangement uses TRBV7-2 and TRBJ2-7; D remains unclear. From germline, CDR1 is SGHTA and CDR2 FQGNSA. The V gene lost 6 bases and the J gene lost 0 bases, with 12 bases spanning the gap. The CDR3 runs 14 residues. CDR3 coding DNA: TGTGCCAGCAGTCCGAACAGACACTCCTACGAGCAGTACTTC. It codes for CASSPNRHSYEQYF.

The chain combines TRBV20-1 with TRBJ1-2; TRBD1 is a possible D gene (5 bases). The CDR3 contains 13 residues. Trimming shortened V by 7 bases and J by 8 bases, and 20 bases separated the two germline ends. From germline, CDR1 is DFQATT and CDR2 SNEGSKA (reference sequence). CDR3 DNA: TGCAGTGGGGTGGACGGGGTTGGGGGAGGCTACACCTTC. Protein: CSGVDGVGGGYTF.

This clonotype was seen ten or more times. V and J are TRBV10-3 and TRBJ1-2; D call uncertain. Germline values: CDR1 ENHRY, CDR2 SYGVKD. The CDR3 runs 14 residues. Trimming stripped 6 bases from V and 0 bases from J, with 11 bases between. DNA of the CDR3: TGTGCCATCAGCGAGACGGTGTCTAACTATGGCTACACCTTC. This gives the protein CAISETVSNYGYTF.

The chain uses TRBV12-3 or TRBV12-4 and TRBJ2-3; D perhaps matches TRBD2 (6 bases). CDR3 length: 12 amino acids. The CDR3 DNA is TGTAGTAGCGGTGAAGGATTATATACGCAGTATTTT. This sequence encodes CSSGEGLYTQYF.

This chain joins TRBV10-2 and TRBJ2-5, with 10 bases identical to TRBD1. The CDR3 is made up of 16 amino acids. J lost 4 bases, V lost 6 bases, and 11 bases had no gene match. Germline lookup yields CDR1 WSHSY and CDR2 SAAADI. The CDR3 region is CASRISGTGERETQYF. CDR3 DNA: TGCGCCAGCAGAATTTCCGGGACAGGGGAACGAGAGACCCAGTACTTC.

In this sample, this clonotype turned up a few times. The V call is TRBV12-3 or TRBV12-4, the J call TRBJ2-1; D may be TRBD2 (5 bases). Trimming shortened V by 7 bases and J by 10 bases, and 17 bases separated the two germline ends. The CDR3 totals 13 residues. CDR3: CASTGVGPGEQFF. CDR3 DNA: TGTGCCAGCACCGGGGTCGGGCCGGGAGAGCAGTTCTTC.

V usage is TRBV10-3 and J usage is TRBJ2-5, with 12 nucleotides matching TRBD2. J lost 5 bases, V lost 0 bases, and 7 bases had no gene match. CDR1 and CDR2 (germline): ENHRY, SYGVKD. The CDR3 has 17 residues. The CDR3 coding sequence is TGTGCCATCAGTGAGTCTGGAACTAGCGGGGGGCGTGAGACCCAGTACTTC. It yields the protein CAISESGTSGGRETQYF.

This clonotype has a handful of counts. The chain links TRBV6-5 to TRBJ1-1; no reliable D call. The V gene's germline CDR1 is MNHEY and CDR2 SVGAGI. The CDR3 length is 15 residues. The germline V and J ends were trimmed by 0 bases and 1 base, with 9 bases remaining between them. The CDR3 spells CASSYSKLTNTEAFF. Here the CDR3 DNA reads TGTGCCAGCAGTTACTCGAAACTTACGAACACTGAAGCTTTCTTT.